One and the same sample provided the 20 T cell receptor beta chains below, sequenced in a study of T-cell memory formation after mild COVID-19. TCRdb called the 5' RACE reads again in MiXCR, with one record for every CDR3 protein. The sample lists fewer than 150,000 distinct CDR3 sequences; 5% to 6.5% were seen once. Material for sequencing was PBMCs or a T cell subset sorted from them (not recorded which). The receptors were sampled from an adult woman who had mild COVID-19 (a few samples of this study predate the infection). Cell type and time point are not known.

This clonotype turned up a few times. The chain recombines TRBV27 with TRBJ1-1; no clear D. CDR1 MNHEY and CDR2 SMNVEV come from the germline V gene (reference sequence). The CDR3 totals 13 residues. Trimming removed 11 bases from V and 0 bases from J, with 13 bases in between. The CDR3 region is CAAWNTVNTEAFF. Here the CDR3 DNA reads TGTGCCGCCTGGAACACAGTGAACACTGAAGCTTTCTTT.

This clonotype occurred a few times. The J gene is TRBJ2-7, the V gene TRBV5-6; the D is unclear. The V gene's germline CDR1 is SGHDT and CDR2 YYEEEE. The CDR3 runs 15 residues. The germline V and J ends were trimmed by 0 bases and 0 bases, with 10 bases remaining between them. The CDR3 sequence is CASSLGPMSSYEQYF. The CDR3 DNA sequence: TGTGCCAGCAGCTTGGGACCTATGAGCTCCTACGAGCAGTACTTC.

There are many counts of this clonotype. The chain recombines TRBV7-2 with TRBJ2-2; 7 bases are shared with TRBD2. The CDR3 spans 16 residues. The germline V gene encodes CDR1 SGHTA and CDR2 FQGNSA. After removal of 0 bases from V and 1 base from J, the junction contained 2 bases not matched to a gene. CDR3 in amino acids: CASSLASGMNTGELFF. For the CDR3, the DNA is TGTGCCAGCAGCTTAGCCAGCGGGATGAACACCGGGGAGCTGTTTTTT. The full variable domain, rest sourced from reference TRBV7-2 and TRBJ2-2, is GAGVSQSPSNKVTEKGKDVELRCDPISGHTALYWYRQSLGQGLEFLIYFQGNSAPDKSGLPSDRFSAERTGGSVSTLTIQRTQQEDSAVYLCASSLASGMNTGELFFGEGSRLTVL.

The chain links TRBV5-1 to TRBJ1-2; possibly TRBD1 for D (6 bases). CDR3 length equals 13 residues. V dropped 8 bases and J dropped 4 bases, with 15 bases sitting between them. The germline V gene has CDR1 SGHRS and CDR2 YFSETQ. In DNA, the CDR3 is TGCGCCAGTCGGATGACGGGGGCCTATGGCTACACCTTC. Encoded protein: CASRMTGAYGYTF.

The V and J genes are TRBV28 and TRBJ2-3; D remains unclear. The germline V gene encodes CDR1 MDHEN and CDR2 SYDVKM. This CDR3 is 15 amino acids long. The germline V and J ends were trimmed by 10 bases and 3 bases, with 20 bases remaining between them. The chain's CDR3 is CATQIYPGGTDTQYF. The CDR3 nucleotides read TGTGCCACCCAGATCTATCCCGGCGGTACAGATACGCAGTATTTT.

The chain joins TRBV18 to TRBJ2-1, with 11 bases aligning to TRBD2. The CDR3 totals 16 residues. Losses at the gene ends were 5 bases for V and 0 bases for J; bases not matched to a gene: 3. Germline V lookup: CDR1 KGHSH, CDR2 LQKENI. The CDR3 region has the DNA TGTGCCAGCTCAAGGCTAGCGGGGGGCTCCTACAATGAGCAGTTCTTC. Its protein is CASSRLAGGSYNEQFF.

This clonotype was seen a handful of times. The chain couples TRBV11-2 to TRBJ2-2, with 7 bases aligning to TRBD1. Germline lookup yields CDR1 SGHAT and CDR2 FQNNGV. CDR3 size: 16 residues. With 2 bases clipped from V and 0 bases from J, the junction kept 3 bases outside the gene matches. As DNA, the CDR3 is TGTGCCAGCAGCTTAAGGGGGCCCTCGAACACCGGGGAGCTGTTTTTT. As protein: CASSLRGPSNTGELFF.

The CDR3 spells CASSGEGISNQPQHF. In DNA, the CDR3 is TGTGCCAGCAGCGGAGAGGGTATTAGCAATCAGCCCCAGCATTTT. The chain joins TRBV12-3 or TRBV12-4 to TRBJ1-5; D gene uncertain. This CDR3 comprises 15 residues. V lost 6 bases and J lost 0, with 12 bases in between.

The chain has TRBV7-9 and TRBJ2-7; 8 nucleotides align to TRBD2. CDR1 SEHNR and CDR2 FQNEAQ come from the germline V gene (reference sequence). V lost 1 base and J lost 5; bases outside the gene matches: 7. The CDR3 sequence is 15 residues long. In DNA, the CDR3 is TGTGCCAGCAGCTTAGTAGCGGGAAGCCACCACGAGCAGTACTTC. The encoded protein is CASSLVAGSHHEQYF.

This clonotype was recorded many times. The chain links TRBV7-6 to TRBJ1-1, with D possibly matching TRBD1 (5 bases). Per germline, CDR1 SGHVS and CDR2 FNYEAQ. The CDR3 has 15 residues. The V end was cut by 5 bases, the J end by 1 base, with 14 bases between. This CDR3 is CASSRSGTENTEAFF. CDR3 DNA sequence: TGTGCCAGCAGCAGAAGTGGGACCGAGAACACTGAAGCTTTCTTT.

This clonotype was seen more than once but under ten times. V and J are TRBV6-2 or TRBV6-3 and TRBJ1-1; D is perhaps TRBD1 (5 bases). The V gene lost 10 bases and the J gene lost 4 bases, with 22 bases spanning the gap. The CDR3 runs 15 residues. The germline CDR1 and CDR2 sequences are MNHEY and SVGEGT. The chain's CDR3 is CATHLGGTRSTEAFF. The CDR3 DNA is TGTGCCACCCATCTTGGGGGGACTCGATCCACTGAAGCTTTCTTT.

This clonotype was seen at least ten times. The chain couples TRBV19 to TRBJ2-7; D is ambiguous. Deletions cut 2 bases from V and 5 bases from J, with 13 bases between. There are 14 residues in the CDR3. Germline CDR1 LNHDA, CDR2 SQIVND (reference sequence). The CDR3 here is CASSIRATGNEQYF. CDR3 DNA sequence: TGTGCCAGTAGTATACGGGCTACGGGTAACGAGCAGTACTTC.

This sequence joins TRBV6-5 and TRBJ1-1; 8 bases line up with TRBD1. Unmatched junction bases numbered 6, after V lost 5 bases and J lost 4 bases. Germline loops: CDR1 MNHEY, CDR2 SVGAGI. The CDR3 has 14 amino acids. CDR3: CASSLGQGRTEAFF. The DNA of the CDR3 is TGTGCCAGCAGTCTAGGACAGGGTCGCACTGAAGCTTTCTTT.

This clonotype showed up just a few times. For the CDR3, the DNA is TGTGCCAGCAGCGGGGGGGAGCGGGCTATTCGAGAGACCCAGTACTTC. Amino acids: CASSGGERAIRETQYF. The chain joins TRBV7-2 to TRBJ2-5; 7 nucleotides line up with TRBD2. J was trimmed by 4 bases and V by 5 bases; bases with no gene match: 13. The CDR3 totals 16 residues. CDR1 is SGHTA and CDR2 is FQGNSA in the germline V gene. Filled out from reference TRBV7-2 and TRBJ2-5, the complete variable domain reads GAGVSQSPSNKVTEKGKDVELRCDPISGHTALYWYRQSLGQGLEFLIYFQGNSAPDKSGLPSDRFSAERTGGSVSTLTIQRTQQEDSAVYLCASSGGERAIRETQYFGPGTRLLVL.

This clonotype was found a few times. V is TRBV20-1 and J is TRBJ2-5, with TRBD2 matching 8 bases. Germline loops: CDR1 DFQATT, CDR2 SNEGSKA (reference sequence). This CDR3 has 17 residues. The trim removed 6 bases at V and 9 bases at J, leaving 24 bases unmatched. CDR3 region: CSAIDSRAGGPFGAQYF. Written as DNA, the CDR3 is TGCAGTGCCATTGATAGTAGGGCGGGGGGCCCGTTCGGGGCCCAGTACTTC.

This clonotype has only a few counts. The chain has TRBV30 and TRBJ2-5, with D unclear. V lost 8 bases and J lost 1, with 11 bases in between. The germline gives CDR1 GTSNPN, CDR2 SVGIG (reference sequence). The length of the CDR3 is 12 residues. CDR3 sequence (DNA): TGTGCCGGGCAGTATGGCCAAGAGACCCAGTACTTC. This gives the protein CAGQYGQETQYF.

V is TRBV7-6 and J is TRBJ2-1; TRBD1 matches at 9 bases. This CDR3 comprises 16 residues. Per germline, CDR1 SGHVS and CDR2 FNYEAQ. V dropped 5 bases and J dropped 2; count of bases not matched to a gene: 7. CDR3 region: CASSPAGTGPYNEQFF. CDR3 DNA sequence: TGTGCCAGCAGCCCCGCGGGGACAGGGCCCTACAATGAGCAGTTCTTC.

In DNA form, the CDR3 reads TGCGCCAGCAGCCGGACACTGCCGAACACCGGGGAGCTGTTTTTT. Translated: CASSRTLPNTGELFF. The chain recombines TRBV5-1 with TRBJ2-2, with D possibly being TRBD1 (5 bases). This CDR3 has 15 residues. Germline lookup yields CDR1 SGHRS and CDR2 YFSETQ. Trimming took 4 bases from V and 0 from J, leaving 10 bases between them.

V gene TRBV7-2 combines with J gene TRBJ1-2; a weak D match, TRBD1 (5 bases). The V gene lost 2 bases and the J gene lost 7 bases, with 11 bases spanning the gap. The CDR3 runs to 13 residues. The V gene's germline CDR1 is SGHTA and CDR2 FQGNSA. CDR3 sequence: CASSLKGLPGYTF. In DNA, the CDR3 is TGTGCCAGCAGCTTAAAGGGGCTCCCTGGCTACACCTTC.

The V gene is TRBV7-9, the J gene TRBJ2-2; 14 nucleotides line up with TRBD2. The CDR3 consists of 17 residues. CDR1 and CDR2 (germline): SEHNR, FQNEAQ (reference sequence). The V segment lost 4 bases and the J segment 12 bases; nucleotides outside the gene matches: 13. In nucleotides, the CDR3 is TGTGCCAGCAGCTCCTTAGAAACGGGACTAGCGGGAGAGCAGCTGTTTTTT. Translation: CASSSLETGLAGEQLFF.